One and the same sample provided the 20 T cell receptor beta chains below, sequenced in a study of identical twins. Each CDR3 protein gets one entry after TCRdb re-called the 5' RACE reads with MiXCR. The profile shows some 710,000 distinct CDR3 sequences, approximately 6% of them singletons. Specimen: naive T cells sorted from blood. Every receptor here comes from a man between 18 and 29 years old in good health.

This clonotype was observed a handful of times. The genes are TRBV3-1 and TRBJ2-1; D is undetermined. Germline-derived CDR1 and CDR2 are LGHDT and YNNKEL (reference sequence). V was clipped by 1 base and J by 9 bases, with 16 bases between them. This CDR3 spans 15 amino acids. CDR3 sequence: CASSQAARGAGEQFF. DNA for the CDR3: TGTGCCAGCAGCCAAGCCGCCCGAGGTGCTGGTGAGCAGTTCTTC.

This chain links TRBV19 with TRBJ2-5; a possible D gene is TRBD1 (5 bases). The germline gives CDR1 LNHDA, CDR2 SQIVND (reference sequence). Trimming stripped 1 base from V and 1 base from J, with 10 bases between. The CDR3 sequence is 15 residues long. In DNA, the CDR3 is TGTGCCAGTAGTATAGGCTGGACACCCCAAGAGACCCAGTACTTC. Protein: CASSIGWTPQETQYF.

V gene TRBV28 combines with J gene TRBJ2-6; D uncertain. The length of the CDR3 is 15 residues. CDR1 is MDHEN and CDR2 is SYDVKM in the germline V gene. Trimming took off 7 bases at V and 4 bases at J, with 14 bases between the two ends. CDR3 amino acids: CASTAQVNGANVLTF. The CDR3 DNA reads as TGTGCCAGCACGGCGCAGGTTAACGGGGCCAACGTCCTGACTTTC.

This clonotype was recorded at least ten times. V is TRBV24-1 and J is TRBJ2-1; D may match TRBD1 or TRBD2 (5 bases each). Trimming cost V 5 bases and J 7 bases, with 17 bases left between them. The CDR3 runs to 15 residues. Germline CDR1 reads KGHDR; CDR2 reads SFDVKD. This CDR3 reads CATSVRGARRNEQFF. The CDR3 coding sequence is TGTGCCACCAGTGTCCGAGGGGCTCGTAGGAATGAGCAGTTCTTC.

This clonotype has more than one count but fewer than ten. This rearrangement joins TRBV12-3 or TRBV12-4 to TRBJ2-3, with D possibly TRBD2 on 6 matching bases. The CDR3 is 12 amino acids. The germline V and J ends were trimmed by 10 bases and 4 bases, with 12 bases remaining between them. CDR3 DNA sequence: TGTGCCACCGCCCGGAGGGCAGATACGCAGTATTTT. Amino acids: CATARRADTQYF.

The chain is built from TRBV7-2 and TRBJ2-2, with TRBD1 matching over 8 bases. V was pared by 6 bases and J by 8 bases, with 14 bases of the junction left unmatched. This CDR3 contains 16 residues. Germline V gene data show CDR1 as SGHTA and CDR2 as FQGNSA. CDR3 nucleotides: TGTGCCAGCAGTCTCAGGGGGCTGGCGGATTTTGGGGAGCTGTTTTTT. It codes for CASSLRGLADFGELFF.

The CDR3 DNA follows: TGCGCCAGCAGCTTGGGGCTAGCGGGAGTGGAAGAGCAGTACTTC. The encoded protein is CASSLGLAGVEEQYF. V and J are TRBV5-1 and TRBJ2-7, with TRBD2 matching over 10 bases. The CDR3 runs 15 residues. Germline V gives CDR1 SGHRS, CDR2 YFSETQ. The trim removed 0 bases at V and 7 bases at J, leaving 7 bases unmatched.

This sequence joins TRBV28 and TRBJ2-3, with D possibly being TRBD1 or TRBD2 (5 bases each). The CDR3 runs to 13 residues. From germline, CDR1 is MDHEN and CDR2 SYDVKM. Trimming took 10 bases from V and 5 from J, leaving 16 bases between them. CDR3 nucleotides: TGTGCCACCTCCGGGACGCCGCGAGATACGCAGTATTTT. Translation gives CATSGTPRDTQYF.

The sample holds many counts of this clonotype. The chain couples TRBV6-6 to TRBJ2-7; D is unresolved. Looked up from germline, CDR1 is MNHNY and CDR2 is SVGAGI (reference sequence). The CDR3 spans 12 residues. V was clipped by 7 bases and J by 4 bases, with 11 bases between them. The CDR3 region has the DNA TGTGCCAGCAAGGCACAAGAATACGAGCAGTACTTC. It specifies CASKAQEYEQYF.

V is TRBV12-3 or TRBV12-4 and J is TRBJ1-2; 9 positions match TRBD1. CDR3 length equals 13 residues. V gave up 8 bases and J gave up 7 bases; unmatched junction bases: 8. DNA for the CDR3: TGTGCCAGCCTACAGGGGGCGGTTGGTGGCTACACCTTC. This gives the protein CASLQGAVGGYTF.

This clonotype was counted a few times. The CDR3 spells CASSRRQGNYGYTF. CDR3 sequence (DNA): TGTGCCAGCAGCCGACGGCAGGGGAACTATGGCTACACCTTC. The chain combines TRBV12-3 or TRBV12-4 with TRBJ1-2; D is perhaps TRBD1 (6 bases). V was trimmed by 6 bases and J by 2 bases, leaving 13 bases between them. The length of the CDR3 is 14 residues.

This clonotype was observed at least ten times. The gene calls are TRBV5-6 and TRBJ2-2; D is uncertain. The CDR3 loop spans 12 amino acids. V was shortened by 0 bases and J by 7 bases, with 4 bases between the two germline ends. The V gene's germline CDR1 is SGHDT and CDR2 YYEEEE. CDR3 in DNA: TGTGCCAGCAGCTTGGCCTACGGGGAGCTGTTTTTT. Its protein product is CASSLAYGELFF.

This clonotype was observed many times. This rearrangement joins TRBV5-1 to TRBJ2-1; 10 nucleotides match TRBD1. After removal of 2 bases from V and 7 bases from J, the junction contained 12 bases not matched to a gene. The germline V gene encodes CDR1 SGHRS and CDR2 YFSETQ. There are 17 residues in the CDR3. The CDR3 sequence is CASSLYRQGAVLNEQFF. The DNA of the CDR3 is TGCGCCAGCAGCTTATATAGACAGGGGGCGGTGTTGAATGAGCAGTTCTTC.

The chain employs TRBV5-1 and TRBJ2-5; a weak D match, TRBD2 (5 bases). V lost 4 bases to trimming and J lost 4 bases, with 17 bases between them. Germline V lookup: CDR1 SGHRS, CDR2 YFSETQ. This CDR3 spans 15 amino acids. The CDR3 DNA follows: TGCGCCAGCAGCCTCGGTAGTGGAGGTGCAGAGACCCAGTACTTC. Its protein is CASSLGSGGAETQYF.

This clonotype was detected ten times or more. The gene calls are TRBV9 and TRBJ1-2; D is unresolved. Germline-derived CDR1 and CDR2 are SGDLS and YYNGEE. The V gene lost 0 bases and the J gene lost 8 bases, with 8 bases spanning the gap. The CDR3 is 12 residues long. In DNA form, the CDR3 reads TGTGCCAGCAGCGTAGTTGGTGGGGGCTACACCTTC. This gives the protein CASSVVGGGYTF.

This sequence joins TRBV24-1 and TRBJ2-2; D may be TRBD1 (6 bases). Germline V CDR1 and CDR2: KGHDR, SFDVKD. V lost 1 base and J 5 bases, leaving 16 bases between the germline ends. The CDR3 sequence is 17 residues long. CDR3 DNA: TGTGCCACCAGTGATTTCGAAGGGGGACGGAGTACCGGGGAGCTGTTTTTT. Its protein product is CATSDFEGGRSTGELFF.

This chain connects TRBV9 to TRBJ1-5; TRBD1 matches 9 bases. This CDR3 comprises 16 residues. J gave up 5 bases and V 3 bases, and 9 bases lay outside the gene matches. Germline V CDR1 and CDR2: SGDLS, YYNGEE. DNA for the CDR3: TGTGCCAGCAGCGGAGCTACAGGGGGCGACGATCAGCCCCAGCATTTT. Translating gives CASSGATGGDDQPQHF.

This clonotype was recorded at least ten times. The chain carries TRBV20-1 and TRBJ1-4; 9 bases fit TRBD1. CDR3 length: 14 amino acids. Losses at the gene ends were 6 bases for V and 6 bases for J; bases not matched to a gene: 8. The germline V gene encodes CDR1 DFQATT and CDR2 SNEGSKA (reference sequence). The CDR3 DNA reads TGCAGTGCAAAAACCGGGACAGGGTATGAAAAACTGTTTTTT. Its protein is CSAKTGTGYEKLFF.

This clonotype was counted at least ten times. The CDR3 loop reads CASSRGLVNEQYF. The CDR3 DNA reads TGTGCCAGCAGCCGGGGACTAGTCAACGAGCAGTACTTC. V usage is TRBV7-2 and J usage is TRBJ2-7; 8 positions match TRBD2. The junction had 5 bases not matched to a gene; V was cut back by 5 bases and J by 5 bases. The CDR3 length is 13 residues. The germline V gene has CDR1 SGHTA and CDR2 FQGNSA.

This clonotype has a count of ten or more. The CDR3 protein is CASSPLTARGPNTEAFF. The CDR3 coding sequence is TGTGCCAGCAGCCCCTTGACCGCCCGGGGGCCGAACACTGAAGCTTTCTTT. The chain combines TRBV5-5 with TRBJ1-1; tentative D call: TRBD1 (6 bases). V gave up 4 bases and J gave up 1 base, with 20 bases separating them. This CDR3 comprises 17 residues. Germline CDR1 is SGHKS and CDR2 is YYEKEE (reference sequence). Variable domain in full (rest from reference TRBV5-5 and TRBJ1-1): DAGVTQSPTHLIKTRGQQVTLRCSPISGHKSVSWYQQVLGQGPQFIFQYYEKEERGRGNFPDRFSARQFPNYSSELNVNALLLGDSALYLCASSPLTARGPNTEAFFGQGTRLTVV.